These T cell receptor beta chains were read from a single sample in a study of T cell responses to AZD1222 COVID-19 vaccine. Produced via immunoSEQ multiplex PCR; TCRdb's table is partial and in-frame only. This table has about 110,000 clones, about 85% appearing once. The sequences come from peripheral blood, collected on day 0 of AZD1222 vaccination. Receptors were obtained from an adult in good health. The CDR3 runs from the conserved cysteine through the conserved F or W. Fields, in order: J gene, D gene, V gene, clone size, CDR3 protein, CDR3 DNA. D genes are given only for firm matches. Size values are once, few and many counts, or a class for expanded clones, and some rows have none.

TRBJ2-1,NA,TRBV20-1,few,CSPGDPNEQFF,TGCAGTCCGGGGGACCCCAATGAGCAGTTCTTC
TRBJ1-4,TRBD1,TRBV30,few,CAWDRGSNEKLFF,TGTGCCTGGGACAGGGGGTCTAATGAAAAACTGTTTTTT
TRBJ1-4,NA,TRBV19,NA,CASSTSAERYEKLFF,TGTGCCAGTAGTACCTCAGCCGAACGTTATGAAAAACTGTTTTTT
TRBJ1-1,TRBD1,TRBV19,NA,CASSRDRGRGDTEAFF,TGTGCCAGTAGTCGCGACAGGGGTCGAGGGGACACTGAAGCTTTCTTT
TRBJ2-2,NA,TRBV5-1,NA,CASSLVALNTGELFF,TGCGCCAGCAGCTTGGTAGCCCTAAACACCGGGGAGCTGTTTTTT
TRBJ2-6,TRBD1,TRBV9,few,CASSSGGTRSGANVLTF,TGTGCCAGCAGCTCAGGGGGCACCCGCTCTGGGGCCAACGTCCTGACTTTC
TRBJ2-2,TRBD1,TRBV6-4,few,CASDRGGDTGELFF,TGTGCCAGCGACAGGGGAGGAGACACCGGGGAGCTGTTTTTT
TRBJ1-1,NA,TRBV5-1,NA,CASSLEGNTEAFF,TGCGCCAGCAGCTTGGAAGGGAACACTGAAGCTTTCTTT
TRBJ1-2,NA,TRBV19,NA,CASSMWQDDGYTF,TGTGCCAGTAGTATGTGGCAGGACGATGGCTACACCTTC
TRBJ2-7,NA,TRBV25-1,NA,CASSEWSASSYEQYF,TGTGCCAGCAGTGAATGGAGCGCTAGCTCCTACGAGCAGTACTTC
TRBJ1-1,NA,TRBV5-1,NA,CASSLEAEGTEAFF,TGCGCCAGCAGCTTGGAGGCAGAGGGGACTGAAGCTTTCTTT
TRBJ1-1,TRBD1,TRBV5-1,NA,CASSLVAGGAGEAFF,TGCGCCAGCAGCTTGGTGGCAGGGGGCGCGGGTGAAGCTTTCTTT
TRBJ2-5,TRBD1,TRBV7-2,NA,CASSQQGVETQYF,TGTGCCAGCAGCCAACAGGGGGTGGAGACCCAGTACTTC
TRBJ2-7,NA,TRBV5-1,NA,CASSSSGYEQYF,TGCGCCAGCAGCTCCAGCGGCTACGAGCAGTACTTC
TRBJ1-2,NA,TRBV12-3/TRBV12-4,NA,CASSLQGPYGYTF,TGTGCCAGCAGTTTACAGGGGCCCTATGGCTACACCTTC
TRBJ1-2,TRBD1,TRBV30,once,CAWNLGGKLRGYTF,TGTGCCTGGAACCTAGGGGGCAAACTACGTGGCTACACCTTC
TRBJ2-7,TRBD2,TRBV6-5,NA,CASSQPSGRNYEQYF,TGTGCCAGCAGTCAACCTAGCGGGAGGAACTACGAGCAGTACTTC
TRBJ1-3,NA,TRBV24-1,NA,CATSDPEVSTIYF,TGTGCCACCAGTGATCCTGAGGTGAGCACCATATATTTT
TRBJ1-2,NA,TRBV7-2,NA,CASSAEGWGQGTF,NA
TRBJ1-4,NA,TRBV6-5,NA,CASSRDGRGEKLFF,TGTGCCAGCAGTCGGGACGGGAGGGGTGAAAAACTGTTTTTT
TRBJ2-7,NA,TRBV7-6,NA,CASSSNSYEQYF,TGTGCCAGCAGCTCGAACTCCTACGAGCAGTACTTC
TRBJ2-7,TRBD1,TRBV5-1,NA,CASSHTGVAEQYF,TGCGCCAGCAGCCATACAGGGGTCGCCGAGCAGTACTTC
TRBJ1-2,TRBD1,TRBV7-9,NA,CASSLGQGYGYTF,TGTGCCAGCAGCTTAGGACAGGGGTATGGCTACACCTTC
TRBJ2-1,NA,TRBV12-5,once,CASGSGLAYNEQFF,TGTGCTAGTGGTTCGGGACTGGCCTACAATGAGCAGTTCTTC
TRBJ1-3,NA,TRBV5-4,NA,CASSLGGRSSGNTIYF,TGTGCCAGCAGCTTGGGGGGGAGAAGCTCTGGAAACACCATATATTTT
TRBJ1-3,NA,TRBV28,NA,CASSPGESSGNTIYF,TGTGCCAGCAGCCCCGGGGAGAGCTCTGGAAACACCATATATTTT
TRBJ2-7,NA,TRBV19,NA,CASSIGRGSYEQYF,TGTGCCAGTAGTATAGGCAGGGGCTCCTACGAGCAGTACTTC
TRBJ2-7,NA,TRBV6-5,NA,CASSYSKRGENEQYF,TGTGCCAGCAGTTACTCGAAAAGGGGGGAGAACGAGCAGTACTTC
TRBJ2-5,NA,TRBV18,NA,CASSPRQGYETQYF,TGTGCCAGCTCACCGAGGCAGGGGTACGAGACCCAGTACTTC
TRBJ2-5,NA,TRBV7-3,NA,CASSLTGGEETQYF,TGTGCCAGCAGCTTAACGGGGGGCGAAGAGACCCAGTACTTC
TRBJ1-3,NA,TRBV5-8,NA,CASRPSGSGNTIYF,TGTGCCAGCAGGCCCTCGGGCTCTGGAAACACCATATATTTT
TRBJ2-1,NA,TRBV6-2/TRBV6-3,NA,CASSYGSSSYNEQFF,TGTGCCAGCAGTTACGGGTCTAGCTCCTACAATGAGCAGTTCTTC
TRBJ2-3,TRBD2,TRBV18,few,CASSPRTSGRVSDTQYF,TGTGCCAGCTCACCCCGGACTAGCGGGAGGGTCTCAGATACGCAGTATTTT
TRBJ2-2,NA,TRBV7-3,NA,CASSTGAGAGELFF,TGTGCCAGCAGCACCGGGGCCGGGGCCGGGGAGCTGTTTTTT
TRBJ2-1,NA,TRBV4-3,NA,CASSQDKQGIAYNEQFF,TGCGCCAGCAGCCAAGATAAACAGGGTATAGCCTACAATGAGCAGTTCTTC
TRBJ2-5,TRBD1,TRBV4-1,NA,CASSQARRGLLPQETQYF,TGCGCCAGCAGCCAAGCCCGCAGGGGGCTGCTACCCCAAGAGACCCAGTACTTC
TRBJ2-3,NA,TRBV2,NA,CASRELVADTQYF,TGTGCCAGCAGGGAACTGGTAGCAGATACGCAGTATTTT
TRBJ1-4,TRBD1,TRBV6-5,NA,CASTLPGQPNEKLFF,TGTGCCAGCACTCTCCCGGGACAGCCTAATGAAAAACTGTTTTTT
TRBJ2-3,TRBD1,TRBV11-3,NA,CASSQRTGSGDTQYF,TGTGCCAGCAGCCAAAGGACAGGGTCAGGGGATACGCAGTATTTT
TRBJ2-5,NA,TRBV13,NA,CASSQDRSKETQYF,TGTGCCAGCAGCCAAGACAGATCTAAAGAGACCCAGTACTTC
TRBJ1-1,TRBD1,TRBV29-1,NA,CTVQSEQGVSEAFF,TGCACCGTTCAATCGGAACAGGGGGTGAGTGAAGCTTTCTTT
TRBJ1-4,TRBD1,TRBV19,NA,CASRRQGAVNEKLFF,TGTGCCAGTAGGAGACAGGGGGCTGTTAATGAAAAACTGTTTTTT
TRBJ1-5,NA,TRBV19,NA,CATTAGDRSNQPQHF,TGTGCCACTACGGCCGGCGACAGGAGCAATCAGCCCCAGCATTTT
TRBJ2-1,TRBD2,TRBV5-1,NA,CASSVTSGPNEQFF,TGCGCCAGCAGCGTCACTAGCGGACCCAATGAGCAGTTCTTC
TRBJ1-2,TRBD1,TRBV7-8,NA,CASSFGQGEAYGYTF,TGTGCCAGCAGCTTTGGACAGGGGGAAGCCTATGGCTACACCTTC
TRBJ2-5,TRBD2,TRBV2,NA,CASIKGLAGAQETQYF,TGTGCCAGCATTAAGGGACTAGCGGGGGCGCAAGAGACCCAGTACTTC
TRBJ2-1,NA,TRBV28,NA,CASSPPQGGSYNEQFF,TGTGCCAGCAGTCCCCCCCAGGGAGGCTCCTACAATGAGCAGTTCTTC